The entry below describes one T cell receptor (beta chain). In germline, CDR1 is MNHEY, CDR2 SMNVEV (reference sequence). CDR3 length: 15 residues. The junction had 3 bases not matched to a gene; V was cut back by 5 bases and J by 1 base. The sample belongs to a study of blood T cell repertoires in COVID-19. Study as a whole: COVID-19 samples collected from the United States, Italy and Spain covered acute and convalescent phases. Nucleic acid was either cDNA or gDNA, and it came from T cells, B-cell-depleted T cells, or PBMCs.

Followed longitudinally, the Seattle patients had been enrolled during active infection. Authors' methods: Amplification of reference gene primers provided the estimated nucleated cell counts. TCRdb's table, derived via immunoSEQ multiplex PCR, lists solely in-frame clones and lacks some. V and J calls and clone size are those listed in that table; D and trimming were worked out from the DNA. The sample lists roughly 410,000 clones, around nine tenths seen once, with roughly 1.6% in the top ten. V is TRBV27 and J is TRBJ1-1, with TRBD1 matching over 11 bases. The sample comprised peripheral blood. This TCR came from a woman in her forties with COVID-19, enrolled during active disease. CDR3 protein: CASSIGTGGNTEAFF. CDR3 nucleotides: TGTGCCAGCAGTATAGGGACAGGGGGGAACACTGAAGCTTTCTTT.